This entry features one TCR beta chain sequence. Its target is unknown. These data originate in a study of cytomegalovirus exposure and HLA in healthy donors. The PCR used 60 Vbeta and 13 Jbeta primers. Only in-frame clones appear in the TCRdb table, and some are missing; sequencing was by immunoSEQ multiplex PCR. The data contain 85,000 to 130,000 clones, 82% of them singletons. Per germline, CDR1 MNHNY and CDR2 SVGAGI (reference sequence). V was pared by 4 bases and J by 6 bases, with 3 bases of the junction left unmatched. CDR3 length: 13 residues. Study results and caveats: A later analysis showed that HLA-associated TCR beta chains had undergone more clonal expansion than equally common others. High sensitivity and specificity were reportedly achieved when the classifier diagnosed cytomegalovirus status.

Healthy bone marrow donors supplied every sample. The rearrangement links TRBV6-6 to TRBJ1-2; 9 bases align to TRBD1. Input material: PBMCs. The sequence derives from a man aged 45 to 65 in good health and CMV-seronegative. CDR3 sequence reads: CASSLGTGNGYTF. CDR3 sequence (DNA): TGTGCCAGCAGTTTGGGGACAGGGAATGGCTACACCTTC.